One T cell receptor (beta chain) is described in this entry. Its antigen remains unknown. This sample stems from a study of cytomegalovirus exposure and HLA in healthy donors. It was with 60 Vbeta and 13 Jbeta primers that the PCR ran. Assay: immunoSEQ multiplex PCR; the TCRdb copy retains only in-frame clones and omits some. Of about 130,000 clones listed, approximately 80% are singletons. The length of the CDR3 is 15 residues. The germline V gene has CDR1 SEHNR and CDR2 FQNEAQ (reference sequence). The V and J ends lost 3 bases and 3 bases, in that order; junction bases with no gene match: 6. Points from the study as a whole: Productive rates of about 87% or about 30% were seen for most TCR beta V segments in an earlier analysis. Later, TCR association rates were found to vary by HLA locus, highest for DRB1 and lowest for HLA-C. The authors listed around 150 TCR beta chains as cytomegalovirus-associated. Accurate HLA-A and HLA-B prediction from TCR beta sequences was reported for most subjects.

The rearrangement links TRBV7-9 to TRBJ2-3; 7 bases align to TRBD1. Specimen: PBMCs. The origin of this receptor is a man aged 50 to 60 in good health and CMV-seronegative. The CDR3 loop is CASSFWGQPTDTQYF. CDR3 coding DNA: TGTGCCAGCAGCTTTTGGGGACAGCCGACAGATACGCAGTATTTT.